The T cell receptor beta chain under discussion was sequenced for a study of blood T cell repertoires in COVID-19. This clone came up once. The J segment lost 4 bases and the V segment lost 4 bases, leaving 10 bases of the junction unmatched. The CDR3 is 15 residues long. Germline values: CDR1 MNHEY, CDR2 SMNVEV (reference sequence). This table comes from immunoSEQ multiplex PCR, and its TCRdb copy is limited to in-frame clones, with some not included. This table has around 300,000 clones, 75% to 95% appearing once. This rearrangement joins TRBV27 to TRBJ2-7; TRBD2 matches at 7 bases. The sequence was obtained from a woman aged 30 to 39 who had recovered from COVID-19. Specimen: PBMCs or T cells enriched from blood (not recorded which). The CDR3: CASSSLRDYKYEQYF. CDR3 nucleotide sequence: TGTGCCAGCAGTTCGCTCCGGGACTATAAGTACGAGCAGTACTTC.